These T cell receptor beta chains were read from a single sample in a study of regulatory T cells in long-lasting Graves disease. TCRdb fed the multiplex PCR reads into MiXCR, producing one record per CDR3 protein. Among hundreds of thousands of distinct CDR3 sequences listed, 21% were seen once. The sequencing used peripheral blood mononuclear cells (PBMCs), collected when the disease was refractory, from a patient treated with antithyroid drugs. The receptors were gathered from a female donor with Graves disease. Each CDR3 is given with its conserved first and last residue. Each record gives: CDR3 length, D gene, J gene, clone size, V gene, CDR3 DNA, CDR3 protein. The D gene is left open where the match is weak. Clone size is stated in some rows and not others, as once, few, many or a class when expanded.

17	-	TRBJ2-5	many	TRBV20-1	TGCAGTGCTCCCCGTGGTAGGTGGGGGCGCGGCCAAGAGACCCAGTACTTC	CSAPRGRWGRGQETQYF
13	-	TRBJ2-7	-	TRBV10-2	TGCGCCAGCAGAGGACCGTTAAGGGACGAGCAGTACTTC	CASRGPLRDEQYF
12	-	TRBJ1-1	-	TRBV10-1	TGCGCCAGCAGTGATGGTATCACTGAAGCTTTCTTT	CASSDGITEAFF
15	-	TRBJ1-2	-	TRBV29-1	TGCAGCGTTCAAATAACAGGTTCTAACGCTTATGGCTACACCTTC	CSVQITGSNAYGYTF
9	-	TRBJ2-5	many	TRBV20-1	TGCAGACCCGTAGAGACCCAGTACTTC	CRPVETQYF
13	TRBD1	TRBJ1-5	many	TRBV12-3/TRBV12-4	TGTGCCAGCAGGGACAGGGGGTATCAGCCCCAGCATTTT	CASRDRGYQPQHF
17	TRBD2	TRBJ2-6	-	TRBV19	TGTGCCACCTCCGATGGTAGCGGGAGATCTGGGGCCAACGTCCTGACTTTC	CATSDGSGRSGANVLTF
18	TRBD2	TRBJ2-5	many	TRBV3-1	TGTGCCAGCAGCCAAGTGATTTCGGCGGGAGGGCCCCAAGAGACCCAGTACTTC	CASSQVISAGGPQETQYF
17	TRBD1	TRBJ1-5	-	TRBV7-9	TGTGCCAGCAGTAGAGGCCACGGACAGGGGAGCAATCAGCCCCAGCATTTT	CASSRGHGQGSNQPQHF
15	-	TRBJ1-1	few	TRBV3-1	TGTGCCAGCAGCCGAGTTGACAGAATGAACACTGAAGCTTTCTTT	CASSRVDRMNTEAFF
13	-	TRBJ1-2	-	TRBV20-1	TGCAGTGCTAAGTTTGGCCGCAACTATGGCTACACCTTC	CSAKFGRNYGYTF
12	TRBD1	TRBJ2-1	many	TRBV2	TGTGCCATCGGGGGACAGGGCCATGAGCAGTTCTTC	CAIGGQGHEQFF
14	-	TRBJ2-5	many	TRBV13	TGTGCCAGCAGCTTAGGTACAGGGCAAGAGACCCAGTACTTC	CASSLGTGQETQYF
16	TRBD1	TRBJ1-6	many	TRBV6-1	TGTGCCAGCGGGCTCAGGACAGGGGGCGGTAATTCACCCCTCCACTTT	CASGLRTGGGNSPLHF
17	-	TRBJ2-4	-	TRBV19	TGTGCCAGTAGTCCTGACTCGGGGGCCCTAGCCAAAAACATTCAGTACTTC	CASSPDSGALAKNIQYF
15	TRBD1	TRBJ2-7	many	TRBV28	TGTGCCAGCAGCATAGGGGGACAGGGGGCATACGAGCAGTACTTC	CASSIGGQGAYEQYF
15	TRBD2	TRBJ2-2	-	TRBV20-1	TGCAGTGCTAGAGAGAAGCGGGAGTACCCCGGGGAGCTGTTTTTT	CSAREKREYPGELFF
18	TRBD1	TRBJ2-7	-	TRBV28	TGTGCCAGCAGCAGCCCGGGACAGGGGGGTGTGCGGACCTACGAGCAGTACTTC	CASSSPGQGGVRTYEQYF
16	-	TRBJ1-2	many	TRBV6-1	TGTGCCAGCGGTGATTTGCGAATTTTAGCTAACTATGGCTACACCTTC	CASGDLRILANYGYTF
14	-	TRBJ2-4	many	TRBV7-9	TGTGCCAGCAGCTCCACGGGTCTCAAAAACATTCAGTACTTC	CASSSTGLKNIQYF
16	-	TRBJ1-1	few	TRBV5-4	TGTGCCAGCAGCTTGGGGGGAGGGAGGGGGAGCACTGAAGCTTTCTTT	CASSLGGGRGSTEAFF
15	-	TRBJ2-7	many	TRBV6-5	TGTGCCAGCAGTTACCCGCCGGACAGTAACTACGAGCAGTACTTC	CASSYPPDSNYEQYF
15	TRBD2	TRBJ2-7	many	TRBV20-1	TGCAGTGCTAGAGAACGGGGGGGCGGGAGCAGTGAGCAGTACTTC	CSARERGGGSSEQYF
16	-	TRBJ2-2	many	TRBV7-3	TGTGCCAGCAGCTTAAATCGGGGCTCGAACACCGGGGAGCTGTTTTTT	CASSLNRGSNTGELFF
16	-	TRBJ2-2	few	TRBV19	TGTGCCAGTAGTATCGTTTCGGGGTCAGGCACCGGGGAGCTGTTTTTT	CASSIVSGSGTGELFF
13	-	TRBJ2-3	-	TRBV11-2	TGTGCCAGCAGCTTAAGTAATCAAGATACGCAGTATTTT	CASSLSNQDTQYF
13	-	TRBJ2-1	once	TRBV29-1	TGCAGCGTTGTTTCCCCGATTGACAATGAGCAGTTCTTC	CSVVSPIDNEQFF
18	-	TRBJ2-5	many	TRBV28	TGTGCCAGCAGTTTATCTGGGTGGGACCGAGTACCCCAAGAGACCCAGTACTTC	CASSLSGWDRVPQETQYF
15	-	TRBJ2-7	many	TRBV28	TGTGCCAGCAGTTTGACTAGGGGGGAACTCTACGAGCAGTACTTC	CASSLTRGELYEQYF
12	-	TRBJ2-3	-	TRBV6-1	TGTGCCACCGCTAGCGGCACAGATACGCAGTATTTT	CATASGTDTQYF
13	-	TRBJ2-7	many	TRBV27	TGTGCCAGCAGTTACGGACCCAACTACGAGCAGTACTTC	CASSYGPNYEQYF
15	TRBD2	TRBJ2-7	many	TRBV7-2	TGTGCCAGCAGCCCCGCTCCGCGGGAGGCCTACGAGCAGTACTTC	CASSPAPREAYEQYF
13	-	TRBJ2-7	many	TRBV6-5	TGTGCCAGCAGTTACACATGGGAAAGCGAGCAGTACTTC	CASSYTWESEQYF
12	-	TRBJ2-2	many	TRBV15	TGTGCCACCAGCCTCATGCCCGGGGAGCTGTTTTTT	CATSLMPGELFF
15	-	TRBJ1-5	few	TRBV5-1	TGCGCCAGCAGCCCGGGAGCAGGGGGCAATCAGCCCCAGCATTTT	CASSPGAGGNQPQHF
14	-	TRBJ2-3	-	TRBV20-1	TGCAGTGCTAGAGGACAGGTTATCACAGATACGCAGTATTTT	CSARGQVITDTQYF
14	TRBD1	TRBJ1-2	many	TRBV28	TGTGCCAGCAGTTTCCGACAGGGAAACTATGGCTACACCTTC	CASSFRQGNYGYTF
15	TRBD2	TRBJ2-2	-	TRBV9	TGTGCCAGCAACAAACTAGCGGCGGGTTCCGGGGAGCTGTTTTTT	CASNKLAAGSGELFF
16	-	TRBJ2-2	-	TRBV3-1	TGTGCCAGCAGCCAAGAGTACCAGGTGAACACCGGGGAGCTGTTTTTT	CASSQEYQVNTGELFF
17	TRBD2	TRBJ2-1	few	TRBV11-2	TGTGCCAGCAGCCCCCTCGTGGTAGCGGGACGCTACAATGAGCAGTTCTTC	CASSPLVVAGRYNEQFF
15	TRBD2	TRBJ2-7	many	TRBV7-8	TGTGCCAGCAACCTGGGACTAGCGGGAGTCTACGAGCAGTACTTC	CASNLGLAGVYEQYF
15	TRBD1	TRBJ1-1	-	TRBV5-1	TGCGCCAGCAGCTTGGAGACAGGGGGCGGCACTGAAGCTTTCTTT	CASSLETGGGTEAFF
16	-	TRBJ2-5	-	TRBV5-1	TGCGCCAGCAGCTTGAGGGCCGGCGCGGTCCAAGAGACCCAGTACTTC	CASSLRAGAVQETQYF
17	TRBD2	TRBJ2-6	few	TRBV5-4	TGTGCCAGCCACGGTGGACTAGCGGGACTTGGGGCCAACGTCCTGACTTTC	CASHGGLAGLGANVLTF
14	-	TRBJ1-1	-	TRBV4-1	TGCGCCAGCAGCCAAGATTATAGGGGGGGCGAAGCTTTCTTT	CASSQDYRGGEAFF
13	-	TRBJ1-2	once	TRBV28	TGTGCCAGTTTTGGGGGGGGGGGGTACGGCTACACCTTC	CASFGGGGYGYTF
15	-	TRBJ1-5	many	TRBV15	TGTGCCACCAGCACCCGGAAGGTTGGAAATCAGCCCCAGCATTTT	CATSTRKVGNQPQHF
15	TRBD1	TRBJ2-5	many	TRBV28	TGTGCCAGCAGTTCCCGGGACAGGGGGCCGGAGACCCAGTACTTC	CASSSRDRGPETQYF
16	TRBD2	TRBJ2-2	few	TRBV27	TGTGCCAGCAGTCCCACCGGGACTAGGGACACCGGGGAGCTGTTTTTT	CASSPTGTRDTGELFF